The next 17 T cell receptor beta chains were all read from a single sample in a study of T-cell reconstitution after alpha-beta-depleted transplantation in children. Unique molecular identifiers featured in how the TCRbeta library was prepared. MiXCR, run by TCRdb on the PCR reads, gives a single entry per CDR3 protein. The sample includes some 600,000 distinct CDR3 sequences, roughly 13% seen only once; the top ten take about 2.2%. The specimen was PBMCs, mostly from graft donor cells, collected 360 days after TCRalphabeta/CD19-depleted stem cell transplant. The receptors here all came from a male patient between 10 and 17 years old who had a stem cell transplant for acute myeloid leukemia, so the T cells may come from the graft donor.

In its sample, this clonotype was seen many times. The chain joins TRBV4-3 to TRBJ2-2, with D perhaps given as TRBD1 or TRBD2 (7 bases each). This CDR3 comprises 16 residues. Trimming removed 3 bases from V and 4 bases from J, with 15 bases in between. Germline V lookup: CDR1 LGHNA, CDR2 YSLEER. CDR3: CASSHVTGEGTGELFF. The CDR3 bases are TGCGCCAGCAGCCACGTCACAGGGGAGGGCACCGGGGAGCTGTTTTTT.

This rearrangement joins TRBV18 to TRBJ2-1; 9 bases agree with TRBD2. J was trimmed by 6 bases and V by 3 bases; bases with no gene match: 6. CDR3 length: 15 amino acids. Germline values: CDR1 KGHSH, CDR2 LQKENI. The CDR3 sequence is CASSPVAGGLNEQFF. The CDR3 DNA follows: TGTGCCAGCTCACCCGTTGCGGGAGGGCTCAATGAGCAGTTCTTC.

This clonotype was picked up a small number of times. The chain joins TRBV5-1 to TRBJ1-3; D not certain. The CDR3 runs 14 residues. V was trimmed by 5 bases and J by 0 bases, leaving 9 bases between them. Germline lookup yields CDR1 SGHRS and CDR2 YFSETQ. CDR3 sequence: CASRTTFSGNTIYF. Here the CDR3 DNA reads TGCGCCAGCAGAACTACCTTCTCTGGAAACACCATATATTTT.

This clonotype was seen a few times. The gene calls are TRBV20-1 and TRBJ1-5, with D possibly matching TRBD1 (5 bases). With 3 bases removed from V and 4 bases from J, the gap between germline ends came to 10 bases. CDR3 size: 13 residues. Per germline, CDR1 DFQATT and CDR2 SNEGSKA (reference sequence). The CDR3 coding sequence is TGCAGTGCTAGGATGGACACTAATCAGCCCCAGCATTTT. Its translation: CSARMDTNQPQHF.

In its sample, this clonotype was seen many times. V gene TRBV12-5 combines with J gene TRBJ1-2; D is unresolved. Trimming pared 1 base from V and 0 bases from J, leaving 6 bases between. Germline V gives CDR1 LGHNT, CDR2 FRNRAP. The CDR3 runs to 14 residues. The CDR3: CASGLDSPNYGYTF. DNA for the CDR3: TGTGCTAGTGGTTTGGACAGCCCTAACTATGGCTACACCTTC.

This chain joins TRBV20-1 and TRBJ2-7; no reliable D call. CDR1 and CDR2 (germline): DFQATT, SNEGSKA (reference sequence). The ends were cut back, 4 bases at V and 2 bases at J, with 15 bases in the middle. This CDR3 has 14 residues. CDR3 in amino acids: CSATAPPPPYEQYF. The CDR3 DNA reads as TGCAGTGCTACAGCACCGCCCCCCCCCTACGAGCAGTACTTC.

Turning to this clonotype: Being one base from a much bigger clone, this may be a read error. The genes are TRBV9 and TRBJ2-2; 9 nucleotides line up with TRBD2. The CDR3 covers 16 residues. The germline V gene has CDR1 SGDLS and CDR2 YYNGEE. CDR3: CDSSDRLAVNTGELFF. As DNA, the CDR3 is TGTGACAGCAGTGATAGACTAGCGGTGAACACCGGGGAGCTGTTTTTT.

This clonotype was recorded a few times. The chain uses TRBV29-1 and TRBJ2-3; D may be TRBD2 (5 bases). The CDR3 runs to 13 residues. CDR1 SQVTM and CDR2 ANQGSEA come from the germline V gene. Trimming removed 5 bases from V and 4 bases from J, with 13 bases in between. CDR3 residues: CSVFERMADTQYF. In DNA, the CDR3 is TGCAGCGTTTTTGAGCGGATGGCAGATACGCAGTATTTT.

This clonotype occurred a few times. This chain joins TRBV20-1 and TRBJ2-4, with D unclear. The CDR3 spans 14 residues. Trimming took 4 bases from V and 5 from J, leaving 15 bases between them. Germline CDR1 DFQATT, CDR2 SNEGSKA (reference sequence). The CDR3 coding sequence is TGCAGTGCTACGGGTTCGAGGCGCCAAAACATTCAGTACTTC. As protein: CSATGSRRQNIQYF.

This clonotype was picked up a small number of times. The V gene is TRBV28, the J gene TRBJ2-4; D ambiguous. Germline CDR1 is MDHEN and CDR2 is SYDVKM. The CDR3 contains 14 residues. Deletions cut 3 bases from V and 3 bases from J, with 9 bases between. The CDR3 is CASSFSPIKNIQYF. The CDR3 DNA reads TGTGCCAGCAGTTTCAGTCCCATCAAAAACATTCAGTACTTC.

CDR3 DNA sequence: TGTGCCAGCAGCGGCCCGGGGAATGAGCAGTTCTTC. Its protein is CASSGPGNEQFF. The rearrangement joins TRBV28 to TRBJ2-1; D possibly corresponds to TRBD2 (5 bases). V lost 6 bases and J 7 bases, leaving 10 bases between the germline ends. The CDR3 has 12 residues. CDR1 and CDR2 (germline): MDHEN, SYDVKM.

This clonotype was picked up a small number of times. The chain's CDR3 is CSARKISGLPDLAKNIQYF. The CDR3 DNA follows: TGCAGTGCTAGAAAAATATCGGGACTACCGGATTTAGCCAAAAACATTCAGTACTTC. The genes are TRBV20-1 and TRBJ2-4; 7 bases are a match to TRBD2. CDR1 and CDR2 from the germline V gene are DFQATT and SNEGSKA (reference sequence). The CDR3 has 19 residues. With V trimmed by 2 bases and J by 0 bases, 16 bases remained unmatched.

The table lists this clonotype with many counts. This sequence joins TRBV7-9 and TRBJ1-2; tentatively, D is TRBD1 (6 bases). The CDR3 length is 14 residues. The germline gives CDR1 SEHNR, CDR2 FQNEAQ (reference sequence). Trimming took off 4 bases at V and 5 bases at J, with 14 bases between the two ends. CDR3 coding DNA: TGTGCCAGCAGCTCCCCCCTAGGGGGGTATGGCTACACCTTC. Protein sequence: CASSSPLGGYGYTF.

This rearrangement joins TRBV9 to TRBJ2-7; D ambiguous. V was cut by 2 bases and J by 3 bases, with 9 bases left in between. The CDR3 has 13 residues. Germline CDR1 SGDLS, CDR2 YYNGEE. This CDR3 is CASSVSGDYEQYF. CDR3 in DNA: TGTGCCAGCAGCGTCTCCGGAGACTACGAGCAGTACTTC.

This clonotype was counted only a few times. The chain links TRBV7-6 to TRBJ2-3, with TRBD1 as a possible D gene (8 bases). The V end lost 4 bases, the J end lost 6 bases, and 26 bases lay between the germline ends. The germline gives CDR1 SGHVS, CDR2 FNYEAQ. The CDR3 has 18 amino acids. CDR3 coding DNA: TGTGCCAGCAGCTCAGACAGGGGTGGACTAGGACCCACGGATACGCAGTATTTT. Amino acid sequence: CASSSDRGGLGPTDTQYF.

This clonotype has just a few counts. The CDR3 DNA follows: TGTGCCAGCAGTTTCGCTAGCGGGCCCTACAATGAGCAGTTCTTC. Translation: CASSFASGPYNEQFF. This sequence joins TRBV12-3 or TRBV12-4 and TRBJ2-1, with 8 bases aligning to TRBD2. The CDR3 loop spans 15 amino acids. V was clipped by 3 bases and J by 2 bases; unmatched bases: 3.

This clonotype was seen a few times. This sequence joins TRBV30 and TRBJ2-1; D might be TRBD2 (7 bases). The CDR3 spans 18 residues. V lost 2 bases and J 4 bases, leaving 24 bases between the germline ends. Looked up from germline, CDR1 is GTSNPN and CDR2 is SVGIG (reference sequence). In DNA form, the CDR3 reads TGTGCCTGGAGTCGGAACAGGGTGACAGCGGGAACGTACAATGAGCAGTTCTTC. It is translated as CAWSRNRVTAGTYNEQFF.